The clone carrying this TCR beta chain has more than one count but fewer than ten. Trimming cost V 1 base and J 7 bases, with 8 bases left between them. The CDR3 length is 14 residues. Germline CDR1 is SGHTA and CDR2 is FQGNSA. This entry belongs to a study of blood T cell repertoires in COVID-19. As for the study in general: Italy, Spain and the United States were the sources of the convalescent and acute COVID-19 samples. Sample material is recorded as cDNA or gDNA derived from T cells, B-cell-depleted T cells, or PBMCs.

Per the original methods: Amplification with reference gene primers provided the estimates of nucleated cell counts. Method: immunoSEQ multiplex PCR; TCRdb's copy keeps in-frame clones and lacks some. D and trimming come from the DNA, and the V and J calls and clone size come from that table. The profile shows about 89,000 clones, roughly 80% of them singletons. The sample consisted of peripheral blood. The sequence was collected from a woman at least 80 years old with acute or convalescent COVID-19. V and J are TRBV7-2 and TRBJ1-6; D perhaps matches TRBD1 (6 bases). CDR3 region: CASSLERGNSPLHF. CDR3 DNA: TGTGCCAGCAGCTTAGAGAGGGGGAATTCACCCCTCCACTTT. Full variable domain (outside the CDR3, taken from reference TRBV7-2 and TRBJ1-6): GAGVSQSPSNKVTEKGKDVELRCDPISGHTALYWYRQSLGQGLEFLIYFQGNSAPDKSGLPSDRFSAERTGGSVSTLTIQRTQQEDSAVYLCASSLERGNSPLHFGNGTRLTVT.